This entry features one T cell receptor (beta chain) sequence. The sample comes from a study of blood T cell repertoires in COVID-19. Looking at the study overall: The United States, Italy and Spain provided the acute and convalescent COVID-19 samples.

Original data processing: Reference gene primer amplification gave estimated nucleated cell counts. The data were produced by immunoSEQ multiplex PCR, yet TCRdb's version contains in-frame clones alone and is incomplete. For V, J and clone size, that table is used; D and trimming come from the DNA. The sample yields 150,000 to 200,000 clones, approximately 90% seen once. Sequenced sample: peripheral blood. This receptor was obtained from a woman aged 50 to 65 with acute or convalescent COVID-19.

CDR3 in amino acids: CASSLRGQRNTGELFF. Here the CDR3 DNA reads TGTGCCAGCAGCTTAAGAGGACAGAGAAACACCGGGGAGCTGTTTTTT. The chain carries TRBV11-2 and TRBJ2-2, with D perhaps TRBD1 (6 bases). V was cut by 2 bases and J by 2 bases, with 12 bases left in between. Per the germline V gene, CDR1 is SGHAT and CDR2 is FQNNGV. CDR3 length: 16 residues.